The 10 T cell receptor beta chains given below trace back to one sample, sequenced in a study of T cell responses to AZD1222 COVID-19 vaccine. TCRdb keeps only in-frame clones here, not all; method: immunoSEQ multiplex PCR. The top ten hold around 5.2% of the sample, which has 140,000 to 150,000 clones, around 91% seen once. The material sequenced was peripheral blood, taken on day 0 of AZD1222 vaccination. Receptors originate from an adult in good health.

The rearrangement links TRBV2 to TRBJ2-4, with D hard to call. Germline V gene data show CDR1 as SNHLY and CDR2 as FYNNEI. Trimming pared 1 base from V and 15 bases from J, leaving 13 bases between. The CDR3 consists of 12 residues. In nucleotides, the CDR3 is TGTGCCAGCAGTGAAGGCCTCCCTCCAGGGTACTTC. This translates into CASSEGLPPGYF.

The V and J genes are TRBV25-1 and TRBJ1-5; D is ambiguous. The germline V gene has CDR1 MGHDK and CDR2 SYGVNS. The CDR3 is 12 amino acids. Between the trimmed V and J ends, which lost 3 bases and 6 bases, there was a span of 6 bases. CDR3 amino acids: CASSDIGQPQHF. CDR3 nucleotide sequence: TGTGCCAGCAGTGATATCGGTCAGCCCCAGCATTTT.

The chain combines TRBV2 with TRBJ1-3; TRBD1 is a possible D gene (5 bases). The V gene's germline CDR1 is SNHLY and CDR2 FYNNEI. V was clipped by 3 bases and J by 6 bases, with 12 bases between them. The CDR3 has 14 residues. The CDR3 region is CASSDQGSQNTIYF. The CDR3 DNA reads as TGTGCCAGCAGTGACCAGGGATCTCAAAACACCATATATTTT.

The chain recombines TRBV6-5 with TRBJ1-2; 7 bases match TRBD1. Trimming removed 5 bases from V and 1 base from J; junction bases left unmatched: 7. The CDR3 sequence is 15 residues long. Germline lookup yields CDR1 MNHEY and CDR2 SVGAGI. CDR3 bases: TGTGCCAGCAGTAAGCGACAGGGTGTTAACTATGGCTACACCTTC. This sequence encodes CASSKRQGVNYGYTF.

The rearrangement uses TRBV18 and TRBJ1-6, with a possible D match to TRBD1 (5 bases). Germline V gene sequence: CDR1 KGHSH, CDR2 LQKENI. The V end lost 2 bases, the J end lost 3 bases, and 11 bases lay between the germline ends. The CDR3 covers 16 residues. The CDR3 coding sequence is TGTGCCAGCTCACCAGGTGGGGGGGACTATAATTCACCCCTCCACTTT. This translates into CASSPGGGDYNSPLHF.

The chain links TRBV7-9 to TRBJ2-3, with TRBD2 identical over 7 bases. With V trimmed by 5 bases and J by 2 bases, 7 bases remained unmatched. Germline lookup yields CDR1 SEHNR and CDR2 FQNEAQ (reference sequence). The CDR3 is 15 residues long. CDR3: CASSPYLAVTDTQYF. In nucleotides, the CDR3 is TGTGCCAGCAGCCCCTATCTAGCGGTCACAGATACGCAGTATTTT.

The V call is TRBV27, the J call TRBJ2-1, with 12 positions matching TRBD2. Germline V gives CDR1 MNHEY, CDR2 SMNVEV (reference sequence). V was pared by 6 bases and J by 10 bases, with 28 bases of the junction left unmatched. The CDR3 contains 21 residues. Here the CDR3 DNA reads TGTGCCAGCAGGGACTTAAAGACGAAGGGACTAGCGGGTGGCCTTTTGGAGGAGCAGTTCTTC. It is translated as CASRDLKTKGLAGGLLEEQFF.

The gene calls are TRBV5-1 and TRBJ1-6; the match to TRBD1 covers 8 bases. The CDR3 is 16 residues long. Unmatched junction bases numbered 12, after V lost 3 bases and J lost 10 bases. CDR1 and CDR2 (germline): SGHRS, YFSETQ. The CDR3 loop reads CASSWSFDRGDSPLHF. In DNA form, the CDR3 reads TGCGCCAGCAGCTGGAGCTTTGACAGGGGAGACTCACCCCTCCACTTT.

CDR3 DNA: TGCGCCAGCAGTCGAAACAGGGGAGGCACTGAAGCTTTCTTT. Protein: CASSRNRGGTEAFF. This sequence joins TRBV5-1 and TRBJ1-1, with 7 bases aligning to TRBD1. This CDR3 has 14 amino acids. V dropped 5 bases and J dropped 4; count of bases not matched to a gene: 8. Germline CDR1 is SGHRS and CDR2 is YFSETQ.

The V call is TRBV19, the J call TRBJ2-3; the D is unclear. CDR3 length: 12 amino acids. Germline assignment: CDR1 LNHDA and CDR2 SQIVND (reference sequence). V was pared by 3 bases and J by 0 bases, with 1 base between. Here the CDR3 DNA reads TGTGCCAGTAGTATTAGCACAGATACGCAGTATTTT. Translated: CASSISTDTQYF.